The 11 T cell receptor beta chains reported below all come from one sample, sequenced in a study of T cell clusters in autoimmune cytopenias. TRB was amplified by touch-down multiplex PCR, primer pools A and B combined. Reanalyzing the multiplex PCR reads, TCRdb keeps one entry per CDR3 protein, without DNA. The ten top clones account for around a third, within a sample of several thousand distinct CDR3 sequences. TRB was amplified from around 250 ng of peripheral blood genomic DNA per sample. This same sample was also part of a study on T cell repertoires in aging, cancer and after chemotherapy.

Sequencing was done on a sample of peripheral blood. These receptors came from a human donor in good health.

V usage is TRBV19 and J usage is TRBJ1-1; TCRdb reports TRBD1, a call that lacks DNA to check it against. The CDR3 contains 14 residues. Germline V gives CDR1 LNHDA, CDR2 SQIVND (reference sequence). The CDR3 here is CASSIGIGLFGAFF.

The rearrangement uses TRBV15 and TRBJ1-6. The CDR3 has 16 residues. Germline-derived CDR1 and CDR2 are LNHNV and YYDKDF (reference sequence). CDR3 in amino acids: CATSGSGSSYNSPLHF.

Measured by frequency, this clonotype is medium-sized (0.01 to 0.1%). This rearrangement joins TRBV19 to TRBJ2-1. The V gene's germline CDR1 is LNHDA and CDR2 SQIVND (reference sequence). The CDR3 spans 13 residues. This CDR3 reads CASSIALEGEQFF.

This clonotype registers large by frequency. The chain uses TRBV29-1 and TRBJ2-3; the D call of TRBD2 rests on TCRdb alone, since no DNA is present to check it. The CDR3 consists of 16 residues. The germline V gene encodes CDR1 SQVTM and CDR2 ANQGSEA. This CDR3 is CSVEFSSGDDRDTQYF.

The chain is built from TRBV11-1 and TRBJ2-7; TCRdb's D call of TRBD1 is untestable without DNA. Germline V gives CDR1 SGHAT, CDR2 FQDESV (reference sequence). The CDR3 consists of 14 residues. The CDR3 reads CASSLRGQLYEQYF.

This clonotype is medium-sized by frequency. The chain is built from TRBV19 and TRBJ2-3; absent DNA, TCRdb's TRBD1 call cannot be checked. The germline CDR1 and CDR2 sequences are LNHDA and SQIVND (reference sequence). The CDR3 has 14 amino acids. CDR3 sequence: CASRSGRTFDTQYF.

This clonotype counts as medium-sized by frequency. This chain connects TRBV5-4 to TRBJ1-4. Germline V lookup: CDR1 SGHNT, CDR2 YYREEE (reference sequence). The CDR3 sequence is 18 residues long. CDR3 amino acids: CASSAGRSNVLANEKLFF.

The V and J genes are TRBV7-6 and TRBJ2-7; checking the TCRdb D call of TRBD2 is not possible without DNA. The CDR3 totals 14 residues. Per the germline V gene, CDR1 is SGHVS and CDR2 is FNYEAQ. CDR3 protein: CASTTLAGPVEQYF.

V is TRBV6-1 and J is TRBJ2-7; TCRdb proposes TRBD1, but this gene call is untestable without DNA. Germline V gene sequence: CDR1 MNHNS, CDR2 SASEGT. The CDR3 contains 11 residues. CDR3 in amino acids: CASKGQYEQYF.

This clonotype is labeled medium-sized (0.01 to 0.1%) based on frequency. The V call is TRBV5-4, the J call TRBJ2-3; as DNA is missing, the TRBD2 call by TCRdb cannot be tested. CDR3 length: 15 residues. In germline, CDR1 is SGHNT, CDR2 YYREEE (reference sequence). This CDR3 reads CASSLDGSLTDTQYF.

Judged by frequency, this clonotype is medium-sized. This chain joins TRBV5-5 and TRBJ2-3; absent DNA, TCRdb's TRBD1 call cannot be checked. Germline CDR1 SGHKS, CDR2 YYEKEE (reference sequence). The CDR3 has 17 amino acids. The CDR3 sequence is CASSFGGGAYSTDTQYF.